This T cell receptor beta chain was recovered during a study of human T cells and chemical hapten exposure. Study-level points and caveats: Sensitization with DPC brought no change to TCRs above 1 in 1000 in frequency.

Unfractionated whole blood was the source from which total RNA was extracted. Regarding this clonotype: Its specificity is not known.

Individual cDNA molecules had unique molecular identifiers attached to them by the library. TCRdb re-called the 5' RACE reads through MiXCR, storing one row per CDR3 protein. The table records around 140,000 distinct CDR3 sequences, around 4% of them present only once. This clonotype was obtained from a female donor in good health.

CDR3 in amino acids: CASSYSARGQGMIGNQPQHF. The CDR3 nucleotides read TGTGCCAGCAGTTACTCCGCCAGGGGACAGGGGATGATCGGCAATCAGCCCCAGCATTTT. This chain uses TRBV6-2 or TRBV6-3 with TRBJ1-5; 10 bases match TRBD1. V lost 0 bases and J lost 2; bases outside the gene matches: 13. The CDR3 has 20 residues. Germline V gene sequence: CDR1 MNHEY, CDR2 SVGEGT.